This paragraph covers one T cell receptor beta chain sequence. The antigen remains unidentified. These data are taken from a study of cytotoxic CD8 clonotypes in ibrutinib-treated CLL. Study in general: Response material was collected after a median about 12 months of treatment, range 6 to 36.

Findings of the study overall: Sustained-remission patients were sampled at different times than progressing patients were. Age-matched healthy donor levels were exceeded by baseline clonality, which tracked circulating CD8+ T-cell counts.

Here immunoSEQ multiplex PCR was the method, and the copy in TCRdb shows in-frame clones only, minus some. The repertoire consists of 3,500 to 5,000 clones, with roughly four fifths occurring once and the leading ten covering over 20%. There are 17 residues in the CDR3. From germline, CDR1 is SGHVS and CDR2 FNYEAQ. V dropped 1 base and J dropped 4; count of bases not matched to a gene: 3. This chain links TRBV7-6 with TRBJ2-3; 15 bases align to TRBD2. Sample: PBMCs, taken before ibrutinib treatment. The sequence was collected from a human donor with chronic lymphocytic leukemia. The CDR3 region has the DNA TGTGCCAGCAGCTTAGGGACTAGCGGGAGGGTGGCAGATACGCAGTATTTT. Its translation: CASSLGTSGRVADTQYF.